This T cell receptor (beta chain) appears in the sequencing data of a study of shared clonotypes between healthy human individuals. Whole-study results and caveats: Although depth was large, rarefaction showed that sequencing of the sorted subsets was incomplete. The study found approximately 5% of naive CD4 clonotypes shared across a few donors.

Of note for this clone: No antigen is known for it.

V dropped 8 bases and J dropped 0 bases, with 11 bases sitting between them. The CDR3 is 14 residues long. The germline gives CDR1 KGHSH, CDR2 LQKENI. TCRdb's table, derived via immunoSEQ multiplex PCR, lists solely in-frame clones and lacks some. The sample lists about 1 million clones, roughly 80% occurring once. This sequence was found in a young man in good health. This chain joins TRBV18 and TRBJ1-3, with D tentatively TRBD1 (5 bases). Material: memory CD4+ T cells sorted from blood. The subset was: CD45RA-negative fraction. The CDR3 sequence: CASRDGGSGNTIYF. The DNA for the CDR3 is TGTGCCAGCCGGGACGGAGGCTCTGGAAACACCATATATTTT. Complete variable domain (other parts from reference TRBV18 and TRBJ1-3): NAGVMQNPRHLVRRRGQEARLRCSPMKGHSHVYWYRQLPEEGLKFMVYLQKENIIDESGMPKERFSAEFPKEGPSILRIQQVVRGDSAAYFCASRDGGSGNTIYFGEGSWLTVV.